The T cell receptor beta chain described here comes from a study of cytomegalovirus exposure and HLA in healthy donors. PCR amplification relied on 60 Vbeta primers (plus 13 Jbeta primers). Here immunoSEQ multiplex PCR was the method, and the copy in TCRdb shows in-frame clones only, minus some. The table includes about 67,000 clones, 80% to 90% detected once. The CDR3 covers 16 residues. Germline V gene data show CDR1 as SGHTA and CDR2 as FQGNSA. V shed 5 bases and J shed 3 bases, with 16 bases lying between them. V gene TRBV7-2 combines with J gene TRBJ2-2; TRBD2 is a possible D gene (6 bases). Specimen: PBMCs. This receptor was obtained from a woman younger than 45 in good health and CMV-seropositive. The CDR3 DNA is TGTGCCAGCAGCCGAGGGACTCTCGCATACACCGGGGAGCTGTTTTTT. This translates into CASSRGTLAYTGELFF.